One and the same sample provided the 6 T cell receptor beta chains below, sequenced in a study of T cells in women clearing cervical HPV infection. Assay: immunoSEQ multiplex PCR; the TCRdb copy retains only in-frame clones and omits some. The table for this sample gives 14,000 or so clones. The sequenced material came from blood buffy coat. Every receptor here comes from a woman aged 18 to 75 with a cervical HPV16 infection that either progressed to CIN3+ or cleared (not recorded which).

With regard to this clone: The read ends 3 residues early relative to the CDR3; the germline J gene fills the gap. The J gene is TRBJ1-1, the V gene TRBV28; no clear D. The germline CDR1 and CDR2 sequences are MDHEN and SYDVKM. This CDR3 region has 11 residues. V was clipped by 6 bases and J by 7 bases, with 9 bases between them. CDR3 bases read: TGTGCCAGCAGCTTGGCAGTTGAA. Its protein product is CASSLAVE. The whole CDR3 sequence is CASSLAVEAFF.

As regards this clone: The CDR3 goes on 3 residues after the read ends, and that part is filled in from the germline J gene. V is TRBV10-1 and J is TRBJ1-5; D might be TRBD1 (5 bases). CDR1 WNHNN and CDR2 SYGVQD come from the germline V gene (reference sequence). The V end lost 6 bases, the J end lost 5 bases, and 11 bases lay between the germline ends. The CDR3 extends over 13 amino acids. CDR3 residues: CASSREGDQPQHF. The sequenced CDR3 bases are TGCGCCAGCAGCAGGGAGGGTGATCAGCCC.

As concerns this clone: The read halts 3 residues ahead of the CDR3 end, with the missing end drawn from the germline J gene. The J gene is TRBJ1-2, the V gene TRBV7-8, with D possibly being TRBD1 (6 bases). Germline CDR1 and CDR2: SGHVS and FQNEAQ. Trimming removed 5 bases from V and 5 bases from J, with 15 bases in between. This CDR3 is 14 amino acids long. CDR3 in amino acids: CASSPWTEEYGYTF. The sequenced part of the CDR3 DNA is TGTGCCAGCAGCCCATGGACAGAGGAGTATGGC.

Concerning this clone itself: The observed sequence ends 3 residues before the CDR3 terminus, with the missing tail filled in from the germline J gene. The rearrangement links TRBV5-1 to TRBJ2-1; the match to TRBD2 covers 8 bases. V shed 5 bases and J 4 bases; nucleotides not matched to a gene: 8. Germline values: CDR1 SGHRS, CDR2 YFSETQ. The CDR3 sequence is 15 residues long. CDR3 sequence reads: CASRESLAAYNEQFF. The part of the CDR3 DNA that was read is TGCGCCAGCAGAGAATCACTAGCGGCTTACAATGAG.

Of note for this clone: The read falls 3 residues short of the CDR3 end, and the missing part is taken from the germline J gene. The chain employs TRBV13 and TRBJ1-2; TRBD1 is a possible D gene (5 bases). CDR3 length: 13 residues. Germline CDR1 reads PRHDT; CDR2 reads FYEKMQ (reference sequence). The chain's CDR3 is CASSKGTIYDYTF. The DNA read from the CDR3 is TGTGCCAGCAGCAAAGGGACTATCTACGAC.

CDR3 protein: CSVPGQEETQYF. The sequenced part of the CDR3 DNA is TGCAGTGTACCGGGACAGGAAGAGACG. This sequence joins TRBV20-1 and TRBJ2-3; 8 nucleotides align to TRBD1. The read terminates 3 residues ahead of where the CDR3 ends, so the germline J gene completes it. CDR1 is DFQATT and CDR2 is SNEGSKA in the germline V gene (reference sequence). CDR3 length: 12 amino acids.